The sample holds one count of the clone carrying this TCR beta chain. Antigen specificity is unknown. Brentuximab vedotin exposure varied, and every patient relapsed after autologous stem cell transplantation. Best overall response was complete response, partial response or progressive disease in these relapsed/refractory classical Hodgkin lymphoma patients. The sample is drawn from a study of PD-1 blockade in classical Hodgkin lymphoma. General study results and limits: By C4D1 there was a significant rise in CD4+ TCR diversity but not in CD8+ TCR diversity. Complete responders showed a baseline diversity that resembled the diversity of newly diagnosed patients. Possibly reflecting disease activity or prior therapy, repertoire differences have causes that remain undefined.

Only in-frame clones appear in the TCRdb table, and some are missing; sequencing was by immunoSEQ multiplex PCR. There are fewer than 25,000 clones in the sample; about 68% occur only once, and 20% to 25% lies in the top ten. V was pared by 5 bases and J by 3 bases, with 8 bases between. CDR3 length: 12 amino acids. In germline, CDR1 is SEHNR, CDR2 FQNEAQ (reference sequence). The TCR comes from a human donor with classical Hodgkin lymphoma. V and J are TRBV7-9 and TRBJ2-7, with D unresolved. The specimen comprised peripheral blood mononuclear cells (PBMCs), sampled at baseline. As DNA, the CDR3 is TGTGCCAGCAGCGTTAACTTCTACGAGCAGTACTTC. Its protein product is CASSVNFYEQYF.